This T cell receptor beta chain was obtained from a study of OX40 agonist ivuxolimab in advanced cancers. Profiled with immunoSEQ multiplex PCR; TCRdb holds only in-frame clones, not every one. The sample includes 87,000 or so clones, about 87% of them seen just once. The V gene lost 4 bases and the J gene lost 4 bases, with 14 bases spanning the gap. Germline assignment: CDR1 SGHAT and CDR2 FQNNGV. CDR3 length: 14 residues. Here the sequenced sample was CD4+ or CD8+ T cells sorted from blood, taken in a trial of the OX40 agonist ivuxolimab. The TCR comes from an adult with an advanced solid tumor such as melanoma, head and neck, liver or kidney cancer. V is TRBV11-2 and J is TRBJ2-7, with a weak D call TRBD2 (6 bases). As DNA, the CDR3 is TGTGCCAGCAGCTGGGGGGTGGGTGAATACGAGCAGTACTTC. It specifies CASSWGVGEYEQYF.